Presented here are 30 T cell receptor beta chains from one specimen sequenced in a study of OX40 agonist ivuxolimab in advanced cancers. Sequencing used immunoSEQ multiplex PCR; TCRdb keeps in-frame clones, though not all of them. The table lists approximately 62,000 clones, about 91% of them singletons. The material was CD4+ or CD8+ T cells sorted from blood, obtained in a trial of the OX40 agonist ivuxolimab. The receptors derive from an adult with an advanced solid tumor such as melanoma, head and neck, liver or kidney cancer.

V usage is TRBV5-6 and J usage is TRBJ2-7, with D tentatively TRBD1 (5 bases). Germline CDR1 is SGHDT and CDR2 is YYEEEE. This CDR3 spans 16 amino acids. Deletions cut 0 bases from V and 7 bases from J, with 20 bases between. CDR3 loop: CASSLVAQGWVEEQYF. The CDR3 bases are TGTGCCAGCAGCTTGGTCGCGCAGGGTTGGGTTGAAGAGCAGTACTTC.

The chain recombines TRBV10-3 with TRBJ2-1, with D perhaps matching TRBD1 (5 bases). With 4 bases removed from V and 4 bases from J, the gap between germline ends came to 8 bases. CDR3 length: 13 amino acids. Germline loops: CDR1 ENHRY, CDR2 SYGVKD. The CDR3 nucleotides read TGTGCCATCAGTGCGGACAATTACAATGAGCAGTTCTTC. Translated: CAISADNYNEQFF.

CDR3 amino acids: CSVTQGNEQFF. The CDR3 DNA reads TGCAGCGTTACCCAGGGCAATGAGCAGTTCTTC. The chain has TRBV29-1 and TRBJ2-1; D is perhaps TRBD1 (5 bases). The CDR3 runs 11 residues. V was clipped by 5 bases and J by 6 bases, with 8 bases between them. The V gene's germline CDR1 is SQVTM and CDR2 ANQGSEA.

This chain connects TRBV6-1 to TRBJ2-1; possible D gene TRBD2, 5 bases. The V and J ends lost 1 base and 4 bases respectively, with 11 bases between them. The CDR3 contains 15 residues. Germline CDR1 and CDR2: MNHNS and SASEGT. Here the CDR3 reads CASSEDGMEYNEQFF. The CDR3 region has the DNA TGTGCCAGCAGTGAAGACGGGATGGAGTACAATGAGCAGTTCTTC.

V is TRBV4-3 and J is TRBJ1-2; D is undetermined. Trimming pared 0 bases from V and 0 bases from J, leaving 20 bases between. Germline V CDR1 and CDR2: LGHNA, YSLEER. This CDR3 has 19 amino acids. The CDR3 protein is CASSQDDGEVELANYGYTF. The CDR3, as DNA: TGCGCCAGCAGCCAAGATGACGGGGAGGTGGAGTTAGCTAACTATGGCTACACCTTC.

The chain has TRBV7-6 and TRBJ2-3, with 9 bases fitting TRBD2. Germline CDR1 SGHVS, CDR2 FNYEAQ. The CDR3 sequence is 15 residues long. The trim removed 1 base at V and 4 bases at J, leaving 3 bases unmatched. For the CDR3, the DNA is TGTGCCAGCAGCTTAGGCGGGGGGGGCGCAGATACGCAGTATTTT. Encoded protein: CASSLGGGGADTQYF. Full variable domain (missing parts from reference TRBV7-6 and TRBJ2-3): GAGVSQSPRYKVTKRGQDVALRCDPISGHVSLYWYRQALGQGPEFLTYFNYEAQQDKSGLPNDRFSAERPEGSISTLTIQRTEQRDSAMYRCASSLGGGGADTQYFGPGTRLTVL.

This clone was recorded a few times. The J gene is TRBJ1-2, the V gene TRBV13, with 8 nucleotides matching TRBD1. The CDR3 runs 14 residues. Germline V lookup: CDR1 PRHDT, CDR2 FYEKMQ (reference sequence). Trimming at V came to 7 bases and at J to 6 bases, leaving 10 bases not matched to a gene. The CDR3 is CASTLGQGIHGYTF. The DNA for the CDR3 is TGTGCCAGCACCCTAGGACAGGGAATCCATGGCTACACCTTC.

The chain joins TRBV4-1 to TRBJ2-7; D remains unclear. Trimming removed 3 bases at V and 3 bases at J, with 9 bases between. Germline lookup yields CDR1 MGHRA and CDR2 YSYEKL. The CDR3 length is 13 residues. The CDR3 DNA is TGCGCCAGCAGCCACACTGCTGGCTACGAGCAGTACTTC. This encodes CASSHTAGYEQYF.

The chain links TRBV7-9 to TRBJ2-7, with D tentatively TRBD2 (5 bases). The V and J ends lost 5 bases and 3 bases respectively, with 5 bases between them. This CDR3 is built from 11 residues. Per germline, CDR1 SEHNR and CDR2 FQNEAQ (reference sequence). The CDR3 region is CASSRDYEQYF. CDR3 nucleotide sequence: TGTGCCAGCAGCCGGGACTACGAGCAGTACTTC. Full variable domain (missing parts from reference TRBV7-9 and TRBJ2-7): DTGVSQNPRHKITKRGQNVTFRCDPISEHNRLYWYRQTLGQGPEFLTYFQNEAQLEKSRLLSDRFSAERPKGSFSTLEIQRTEQGDSAMYLCASSRDYEQYFGPGTRLTVT.

The chain carries TRBV9 and TRBJ2-3; D not resolved. Per germline, CDR1 SGDLS and CDR2 YYNGEE. Trimming took off 0 bases at V and 0 bases at J, with 8 bases between the two ends. The CDR3 has 15 residues. The CDR3 nucleotides are TGTGCCAGCAGCGTAGGAGGTAGCAGCACAGATACGCAGTATTTT. Amino acid sequence: CASSVGGSSTDTQYF.

The chain combines TRBV9 with TRBJ2-1; the D gene is possibly TRBD1 (6 bases). The ends were cut back, 6 bases at V and 5 bases at J, with 9 bases in the middle. The CDR3 totals 12 residues. Germline V gives CDR1 SGDLS, CDR2 YYNGEE. The CDR3 loop reads CASNRDNNEQFF. The CDR3 coding sequence is TGTGCCAGCAACCGGGACAACAATGAGCAGTTCTTC.

The chain combines TRBV7-9 with TRBJ2-5, with 13 bases lining up with TRBD2. From germline, CDR1 is SEHNR and CDR2 FQNEAQ (reference sequence). This CDR3 comprises 16 residues. The junction had 9 bases not matched to a gene; V was cut back by 6 bases and J by 5 bases. The CDR3 here is CASRWTSGGPGETQYF. CDR3 DNA sequence: TGTGCCAGCAGATGGACTAGCGGGGGACCTGGGGAGACCCAGTACTTC.

V gene TRBV9 combines with J gene TRBJ1-1, with D unresolved. The CDR3 is 14 amino acids. Germline V CDR1 and CDR2: SGDLS, YYNGEE. Trimming cost V 3 bases and J 5 bases, with 14 bases left between them. CDR3 in DNA: TGTGCCAGCAGCGGGGGATCCCTGGTGACTGAAGCTTTCTTT. Translation: CASSGGSLVTEAFF.

The rearrangement joins TRBV4-1 to TRBJ1-2; D might be TRBD1 (6 bases). Germline V gene data show CDR1 as MGHRA and CDR2 as YSYEKL. V was trimmed by 1 base and J by 4 bases, leaving 10 bases between them. The CDR3 is 14 residues long. CDR3 sequence: CASSQARGGYGYTF. The CDR3 nucleotides are TGCGCCAGCAGCCAAGCCAGGGGAGGCTATGGCTACACCTTC.

CDR3 bases: TGCGCCAGCAGCCAAAGTTGGACAGGGGATACCGGGGAGCTGTTTTTT. Protein product: CASSQSWTGDTGELFF. The chain carries TRBV4-3 and TRBJ2-2; TRBD1 aligns across 9 bases. The CDR3 sequence is 16 residues long. Germline assignment: CDR1 LGHNA and CDR2 YSLEER. V lost 2 bases, J lost 5 bases, and 6 bases stayed unmatched.

J is TRBJ1-1 and V is TRBV19; D might be TRBD1 (5 bases). Germline lookup yields CDR1 LNHDA and CDR2 SQIVND (reference sequence). The length of the CDR3 is 14 residues. Trimming pared 3 bases from V and 0 bases from J, leaving 8 bases between. CDR3 sequence: CASSMGGMNTEAFF. The CDR3 nucleotides read TGTGCCAGTAGTATGGGGGGAATGAACACTGAAGCTTTCTTT.

The V call is TRBV7-3, the J call TRBJ2-1; D may be TRBD2 (6 bases). The ends were cut back, 4 bases at V and 7 bases at J, with 17 bases in the middle. The CDR3 runs 15 residues. The germline V gene has CDR1 SGHTA and CDR2 FQGTGA. CDR3: CASSYTAGWANEQFF. The CDR3 DNA reads as TGTGCCAGCAGCTATACGGCGGGGTGGGCTAATGAGCAGTTCTTC.

V is TRBV4-2 and J is TRBJ1-1; D gene ambiguous. This CDR3 comprises 16 residues. Trimming took off 0 bases at V and 4 bases at J, with 15 bases between the two ends. Germline CDR1 reads LGHNA; CDR2 reads YNFKEQ. The DNA for the CDR3 is TGTGCCAGCAGCCAAGATCTAGTTTTGTCAGGCACTGAAGCTTTCTTT. It encodes CASSQDLVLSGTEAFF.

This clone has just one count. The genes are TRBV11-2 and TRBJ1-5; tentatively, D is TRBD1 (6 bases). This CDR3 has 14 amino acids. V was pared by 4 bases and J by 1 base, with 8 bases between. Germline CDR1 is SGHAT and CDR2 is FQNNGV. The CDR3 sequence: CASSSGQSNQPQHF. In DNA form, the CDR3 reads TGTGCCAGCAGCTCCGGACAGAGCAATCAGCCCCAGCATTTT. The whole variable domain, filled in from reference TRBV11-2 and TRBJ1-5, reads EAGVAQSPRYKIIEKRQSVAFWCNPISGHATLYWYQQILGQGPKLLIQFQNNGVVDDSQLPKDRFSAERLKGVDSTLKIQPAKLEDSAVYLCASSSGQSNQPQHFGDGTRLSIL.

The J gene is TRBJ2-1, the V gene TRBV13; D gene uncertain. The CDR3 spans 13 residues. Looked up from germline, CDR1 is PRHDT and CDR2 is FYEKMQ (reference sequence). Trimming took off 2 bases at V and 5 bases at J, with 7 bases between the two ends. The CDR3: CASSLQQNNEQFF. CDR3 nucleotide sequence: TGTGCCAGCAGCTTACAACAGAACAATGAGCAGTTCTTC.

V and J are TRBV13 and TRBJ1-1; the D gene is possibly TRBD1 (5 bases). Germline assignment: CDR1 PRHDT and CDR2 FYEKMQ (reference sequence). The V gene lost 1 base and the J gene lost 3 bases, with 12 bases spanning the gap. The CDR3 runs to 15 residues. The CDR3 DNA reads TGTGCCAGCAGCTTAGTAGGAGGGGCTCACACTGAAGCTTTCTTT. This gives the protein CASSLVGGAHTEAFF.

This sequence joins TRBV11-2 and TRBJ2-7; D unresolved. The CDR3 totals 12 residues. Trimming left V 6 bases short and J 6 bases short, with 12 bases between. The germline CDR1 and CDR2 sequences are SGHAT and FQNNGV. DNA of the CDR3: TGTGCCAGCAGACTCGGGCTCTTCGAGCAGTACTTC. Translated: CASRLGLFEQYF.

The sample holds one count of this clone. This sequence joins TRBV9 and TRBJ1-4; D unresolved. V lost 0 bases, J lost 6 bases, and 9 bases lay in between. In germline, CDR1 is SGDLS, CDR2 YYNGEE. The CDR3 has 14 amino acids. CDR3 sequence: CASSVGYLDEKLFF. The CDR3 region has the DNA TGTGCCAGCAGCGTAGGGTACCTCGATGAAAAACTGTTTTTT.

The CDR3 loop is CAIRDSSSYEQYF. DNA for the CDR3: TGTGCCATCAGGGACAGTAGCTCCTACGAGCAGTACTTC. The chain joins TRBV10-3 to TRBJ2-7; TRBD1 is a possible D gene (6 bases). Germline V gene sequence: CDR1 ENHRY, CDR2 SYGVKD. This CDR3 region has 13 residues. V lost 6 bases and J 0 bases, leaving 9 bases between the germline ends.

This clone came up once. The J gene is TRBJ2-1, the V gene TRBV4-1; TRBD2 matches at 8 bases. V was pared by 0 bases and J by 6 bases, with 16 bases of the junction left unmatched. Germline loops: CDR1 MGHRA, CDR2 YSYEKL. The CDR3 totals 19 residues. The CDR3 protein is CASSQDRSITGTRVNEQFF. The CDR3 DNA is TGCGCCAGCAGCCAAGATAGATCCATTACGGGGACTAGGGTCAATGAGCAGTTCTTC.

This chain connects TRBV6-1 to TRBJ1-1; TRBD1 matches at 7 bases. CDR1 is MNHNS and CDR2 is SASEGT in the germline V gene. The CDR3 loop spans 15 amino acids. J was trimmed by 6 bases and V by 2 bases; bases with no gene match: 9. CDR3 DNA: TGTGCCAGCAGTGAATTTCAGGGGGGTTTCCCTGAAGCTTTCTTT. Amino acids: CASSEFQGGFPEAFF.

This rearrangement joins TRBV7-6 to TRBJ1-1; D remains unclear. The CDR3 sequence is 12 residues long. With 5 bases removed from V and 2 bases from J, the gap between germline ends came to 6 bases. The germline V gene encodes CDR1 SGHVS and CDR2 FNYEAQ. CDR3 sequence (DNA): TGTGCCAGCAGCGAAGGCAACACTGAAGCTTTCTTT. Its translation is CASSEGNTEAFF.

This clone has only one observation. V gene TRBV27 combines with J gene TRBJ2-7; 7 bases line up with TRBD1. Per the germline V gene, CDR1 is MNHEY and CDR2 is SMNVEV (reference sequence). The CDR3 covers 14 residues. J gave up 5 bases and V 2 bases, and 6 bases lay outside the gene matches. The CDR3, as DNA: TGTGCCAGCAGTTTACCGACAGGGTTCCACGAGCAGTACTTC. Amino acid sequence: CASSLPTGFHEQYF.

The rearrangement uses TRBV9 and TRBJ2-1; D unclear. CDR1 is SGDLS and CDR2 is YYNGEE in the germline V gene. CDR3 size: 12 residues. Trimming took 0 bases from V and 5 from J, leaving 3 bases between them. The CDR3 DNA reads TGTGCCAGCAGCGTAGTCCACAATGAGCAGTTCTTC. Its protein product is CASSVVHNEQFF. Full variable domain (outside the CDR3, taken from reference TRBV9 and TRBJ2-1): DSGVTQTPKHLITATGQRVTLRCSPRSGDLSVYWYQQSLDQGLQFLIQYYNGEERAKGNILERFSAQQFPDLHSELNLSSLELGDSALYFCASSVVHNEQFFGPGTRLTVL.

This sequence joins TRBV6-1 and TRBJ2-1, with 7 nucleotides matching TRBD2. The CDR3 runs 15 residues. V gave up 6 bases and J gave up 0 bases; unmatched junction bases: 5. Germline CDR1 MNHNS, CDR2 SASEGT. The CDR3 coding sequence is TGTGCCAGCAGACCTAGCGGCTTCTCCTACAATGAGCAGTTCTTC. Its translation is CASRPSGFSYNEQFF.